This T cell receptor beta chain was captured by sequencing in a study of T cells in Graves' hyperthyroidism and ophthalmopathy (dated by TCRdb to 2018 to 2020). For the study in its entirety: To identify TCR V-J signatures that set the groups apart, the researchers used a discovery cohort of more than 95 patients, made up of under 50 with Graves' ophthalmopathy and some 58 with stable Graves' hyperthyroidism. The paper reports TCR Vbeta CDR3 sequencing of roughly 140 peripheral blood samples: 40 to 45 ophthalmopathy, roughly 74 hyperthyroidism and approximately 17 progressor patients. After sampling, hyperthyroidism patients received methimazole starting at 30 mg daily, and ophthalmopathy patients received high-dose intravenous methylprednisolone. Whether ophthalmopathy could be predicted prospectively was tested in an independent validation cohort made up of approximately 19 hyperthyroidism patients plus 17 patients who later progressed to ophthalmopathy. In addition, the study compared T-cell repertoires in thyroid tissue and in blood from a handful of Graves' hyperthyroidism patients. The roughly 100 discovery patients were randomly divided into training and test sets at a 7:3 ratio. Summary of the overall study and its limitations: A 13 V-J signature model separated ophthalmopathy from stable hyperthyroidism, with about 88% sensitivity and roughly 82% specificity in cross-validation and 80%/75% in testing. No statistical method was used to fix the sample size in advance, and group allocation was not hidden from the investigators. In validation, the model predicted progression to ophthalmopathy with 60% to 71% sensitivity and around 72% specificity, a median of about six months before onset. Blood samples also contained most of the expanded thyroid clonotypes (frequency above 0.001), which suggests that blood repertoires may reflect thyroid immune responses.

The study excluded patients with uncontrolled infections, other autoimmune diseases, pregnancy or lactation. Diagnoses relied on clinical symptoms, serum thyroxine and TRAb, thyroid ultrasound and orbital computed tomography. Total RNA was extracted using Trizol reagent, and RNA quality was assessed on an Agilent 2100 Bioanalyzer. Remarks on this clonotype: Its antigen specificity is not known. One base away there is no much larger clone; base qualities are not given.

The TCR beta CDR3 regions were amplified from RNA transcripts. The first round of RT-PCR for the TCR CDR3 was performed with the HTBI primer set and the Qiagen OneStep RT-PCR kit. Libraries were constructed in a second round of multiplex PCR, after which size selection and purification were performed. Libraries were sequenced paired-end with 100 bp reads on an Illumina HiSeq2000. In the authors' own workflow: SOAPnuke was used to process the raw data, throwing out any read that contained adapters or uncalled bases, had a mean Phred below 15, or lacked an exact constant-primer or identifier match. COPE v1.2.5 was used to merge high-quality paired reads, and clonotypes were defined as unique nucleotide sequences. MiTCR v1.1 was used to align clonotypes to the IMGT TRBV, TRBD and TRBJ reference segments. The analysis was restricted to V-J combinations with a frequency above 0.0001, which together covered around 99% of the repertoires. A TCS score was defined as the ratio between F50 (clonal expansion) and ExV (chaos), using BLOSUM62-based TCRdist between CDR3 peptides within each V-J. Welch's t-statistics and random forest reduced around 520 V-J features to 13, which were used in a naive Bayes classifier (R e1071). Thyroid-blood repertoire similarity was quantified with the Morisita-Horn index. TCRdb redid the processing of the public reads, applying fastp at Q25 and MiXCR, and retained in-frame beta chains. Rows with a matching CDR3 protein are joined into one entry that keeps the most common DNA and genes. TCRdb's processing, not the authors' own work, is the source of the V and J calls. Recorded for this sample are approximately 700,000 distinct CDR3 sequences; nearly 45% of them occurred a single time. The ten largest account for 6.5% to 9% of the sample.

The CDR3 sequence holds 14 residues, the cysteine and phenylalanine included. Only the CDR3 region is kept as DNA, spanning 42 bases read in frame from base 1. The junction shows trimming of 11 bases on V and 2 bases on J, and the gene matches do not reach 10 bases of it. CDR1 and CDR2 were assigned from the germline V gene as SGHAT and FQNNGV. This chain joins TRBV11-2 to TRBJ1-2; 8 bases in the junction line up with TRBD1. The sequenced sample was peripheral blood or thyroid tissue (not recorded which). The receptor was isolated from an adult man with Graves' disease, either hyperthyroidism or ophthalmopathy (not recorded which). The CDR3 protein sequence reads: CAWSVRQGNYGYTF. The sequenced DNA is TGTGCCTGGAGTGTACGACAGGGGAACTATGGCTACACCTTC.